These 18 T cell receptor beta chains came from one sample sequenced in a study of blood T cell repertoires in COVID-19. The data were produced by immunoSEQ multiplex PCR, yet TCRdb's version contains in-frame clones alone and is incomplete. The sample comprises about 300,000 clones, around 92% of which are singletons, and less than 2% rests with the top ten. Sequencing was carried out using peripheral blood. All receptors come from a woman in her thirties with COVID-19, enrolled during active disease.

The chain has TRBV7-3 and TRBJ2-6, with 7 bases matching TRBD1. In germline, CDR1 is SGHTA, CDR2 FQGTGA. The CDR3 consists of 18 residues. Germline trimming cut 6 bases from V and 3 bases from J; bases unmatched to any gene: 14. Here the CDR3 DNA reads TGTGCCAGCAGGGTTGCGCCCGAACAGGGGAATGGGGCCAACGTCCTGACTTTC. Its protein is CASRVAPEQGNGANVLTF.

The chain couples TRBV4-1 to TRBJ1-1; 9 bases are a match to TRBD1. CDR3 length: 16 residues. The germline gives CDR1 MGHRA, CDR2 YSYEKL. The V segment lost 1 base and the J segment 8 bases; nucleotides outside the gene matches: 11. CDR3 region: CASSQAGTGNVGEAFF. The CDR3 region has the DNA TGCGCCAGCAGCCAAGCCGGGACAGGGAACGTGGGCGAAGCTTTCTTT.

This clone showed up just a few times. The CDR3 nucleotides read TGTGCCAGCAGCCAACGAGACAGTAATAATTCACCCCTCCACTTT. This codes for CASSQRDSNNSPLHF. The chain is built from TRBV3-1 (or the pseudogene TRBV3-2) and TRBJ1-6; tentative D call: TRBD1 (5 bases). The germline V gene has CDR1 LGHDT and CDR2 YNNKEL (reference sequence). The CDR3 is 15 amino acids. Trimming removed 2 bases from V and 5 bases from J, with 10 bases in between.

The CDR3 coding sequence is TGTGCCAGCAGTGGGCTGGGGGCGATGGCCCAGTACTTC. Amino acids: CASSGLGAMAQYF. The chain combines TRBV2 with TRBJ2-5; possible D gene TRBD1, 6 bases. This CDR3 spans 13 amino acids. V was clipped by 4 bases and J by 9 bases, with 15 bases between them. Germline loops: CDR1 SNHLY, CDR2 FYNNEI.

The chain carries TRBV2 and TRBJ1-3; D not certain. The CDR3 spans 14 residues. The germline gives CDR1 SNHLY, CDR2 FYNNEI. Between the trimmed V and J ends, which lost 8 bases and 4 bases, there was a span of 15 bases. CDR3 protein: CASSPVAPGNTIYF. The DNA of the CDR3 is TGTGCCAGCTCCCCGGTTGCCCCCGGAAACACCATATATTTT.

V gene TRBV6-5 combines with J gene TRBJ2-5, with 10 positions matching TRBD1. The CDR3 covers 15 residues. Germline CDR1 is MNHEY and CDR2 is SVGAGI. V was pared by 8 bases and J by 2 bases, with 8 bases of the junction left unmatched. The CDR3 DNA sequence: TGTGCCAGCCACTCCGGGACAGGGGCTCAAGAGACCCAGTACTTC. It codes for CASHSGTGAQETQYF.

V gene TRBV6-5 combines with J gene TRBJ1-2, with 8 positions matching TRBD1. The V gene end was trimmed by 4 bases and the J gene end by 4 bases; junction bases not matched to a gene: 2. Germline V gene sequence: CDR1 MNHEY, CDR2 SVGAGI. This CDR3 has 13 amino acids. Here the CDR3 reads CASSLQGGYGYTF. In nucleotides, the CDR3 is TGTGCCAGCAGTTTACAGGGGGGCTATGGCTACACCTTC.

The gene calls are TRBV7-9 and TRBJ1-6, with 8 positions matching TRBD1. CDR1 is SEHNR, CDR2 FQNEAQ, per germline (reference sequence). The CDR3 is 19 amino acids. V trimming: 6 bases; J trimming: 12 bases; junction bases outside the gene matches: 25. Written as DNA, the CDR3 is TGTGCCAGCAGTCCATATCCGTCGGACAGGGTGTACCTTTACGGACCCCTCCACTTT. It translates to CASSPYPSDRVYLYGPLHF.

This chain links TRBV3-1 (or the pseudogene TRBV3-2) with TRBJ2-1, with 8 bases lining up with TRBD1. The ends lost 6 bases at V and 10 bases at J; junction bases unmatched: 14. This CDR3 has 15 amino acids. CDR1 and CDR2 (germline): LGHDT, YNNKEL (reference sequence). CDR3 DNA sequence: TGTGCCAGCAGTAGGAGACAGGGGCTGGGGAGGGAGCAGTTCTTC. It yields the protein CASSRRQGLGREQFF.

The V gene is TRBV28, the J gene TRBJ1-2; D is undetermined. The CDR3 has 14 residues. Looked up from germline, CDR1 is MDHEN and CDR2 is SYDVKM. V dropped 5 bases and J dropped 0 bases, with 10 bases sitting between them. CDR3 in DNA: TGTGCCAGCAGTCGGCAGGCAGCTAACTATGGCTACACCTTC. It encodes CASSRQAANYGYTF.

This chain links TRBV11-2 with TRBJ1-2, with no clear D. The CDR3 extends over 13 amino acids. The V and J ends lost 3 bases and 2 bases respectively, with 7 bases between them. Germline-derived CDR1 and CDR2 are SGHAT and FQNNGV. This CDR3 is CASSLAGNYGYTF. The CDR3 DNA is TGTGCCAGCAGCTTGGCGGGGAACTATGGCTACACCTTC.

This clone was seen only a few times. The J gene is TRBJ1-4, the V gene TRBV7-9; TRBD1 might be the D (5 bases). The CDR3 runs 15 residues. Trimming stripped 5 bases from V and 1 base from J, with 11 bases between. Germline CDR1 and CDR2: SEHNR and FQNEAQ (reference sequence). The CDR3 loop is CASSPQGGTNEKLFF. The CDR3 nucleotides are TGTGCCAGCAGCCCCCAGGGAGGAACTAATGAAAAACTGTTTTTT.

V is TRBV4-1 and J is TRBJ2-7; tentative D call: TRBD1 (5 bases). CDR1 is MGHRA, CDR2 YSYEKL, per germline. The CDR3 sequence is 16 residues long. The germline V and J ends were trimmed by 0 bases and 0 bases, with 12 bases remaining between them. CDR3 coding DNA: TGCGCCAGCAGCCAAGATGCTGACAGCAGCTCCTACGAGCAGTACTTC. It yields the protein CASSQDADSSSYEQYF.

This chain links TRBV19 with TRBJ1-5; TRBD1 matches at 10 bases. CDR3 length: 16 amino acids. The J segment lost 4 bases and the V segment lost 5 bases, leaving 8 bases of the junction unmatched. Germline CDR1 reads LNHDA; CDR2 reads SQIVND (reference sequence). DNA of the CDR3: TGTGCCAGTAGTGCATGGACAGGGGGACTAAATCAGCCCCAGCATTTT. Its translation: CASSAWTGGLNQPQHF.

CDR3 DNA sequence: TGTGCCAGCAGCCCCCGGACAGGGTACTATGGCTACACCTTC. It encodes CASSPRTGYYGYTF. This chain joins TRBV9 and TRBJ1-2; 8 nucleotides agree with TRBD1. CDR1 and CDR2 (germline): SGDLS, YYNGEE. The CDR3 sequence is 14 residues long. Germline trimming cut 4 bases from V and 3 bases from J; bases unmatched to any gene: 5. Full variable domain (remainder filled in from reference TRBV9 and TRBJ1-2): DSGVTQTPKHLITATGQRVTLRCSPRSGDLSVYWYQQSLDQGLQFLIQYYNGEERAKGNILERFSAQQFPDLHSELNLSSLELGDSALYFCASSPRTGYYGYTFGSGTRLTVV.

The chain carries TRBV6-5 and TRBJ1-1, with unresolved D. V was pared by 7 bases and J by 0 bases, with 15 bases between. This CDR3 spans 15 amino acids. The germline gives CDR1 MNHEY, CDR2 SVGAGI. The CDR3 sequence is CASNPGRAMNTEAFF. The CDR3 coding sequence is TGTGCCAGCAACCCGGGGAGAGCTATGAACACTGAAGCTTTCTTT.

The gene calls are TRBV5-1 and TRBJ2-2, with D maybe TRBD1 (6 bases). Looked up from germline, CDR1 is SGHRS and CDR2 is YFSETQ. Trimming removed 3 bases at V and 1 base at J, with 10 bases between. This CDR3 is built from 15 residues. The CDR3 sequence is CASSYAGENTGELFF. The CDR3 DNA reads as TGCGCCAGCAGCTACGCAGGGGAGAACACCGGGGAGCTGTTTTTT.

CDR3 loop: CASSETDSNQPQHF. The CDR3 DNA is TGTGCCAGCAGCGAGACAGATAGCAATCAGCCCCAGCATTTT. This chain uses TRBV5-8 with TRBJ1-5, with a tentative D call TRBD1 (5 bases). The CDR3 contains 14 residues. From germline, CDR1 is SGHTS and CDR2 YDEGEE. Trimming cost V 4 bases and J 0 bases, with 8 bases left between them.